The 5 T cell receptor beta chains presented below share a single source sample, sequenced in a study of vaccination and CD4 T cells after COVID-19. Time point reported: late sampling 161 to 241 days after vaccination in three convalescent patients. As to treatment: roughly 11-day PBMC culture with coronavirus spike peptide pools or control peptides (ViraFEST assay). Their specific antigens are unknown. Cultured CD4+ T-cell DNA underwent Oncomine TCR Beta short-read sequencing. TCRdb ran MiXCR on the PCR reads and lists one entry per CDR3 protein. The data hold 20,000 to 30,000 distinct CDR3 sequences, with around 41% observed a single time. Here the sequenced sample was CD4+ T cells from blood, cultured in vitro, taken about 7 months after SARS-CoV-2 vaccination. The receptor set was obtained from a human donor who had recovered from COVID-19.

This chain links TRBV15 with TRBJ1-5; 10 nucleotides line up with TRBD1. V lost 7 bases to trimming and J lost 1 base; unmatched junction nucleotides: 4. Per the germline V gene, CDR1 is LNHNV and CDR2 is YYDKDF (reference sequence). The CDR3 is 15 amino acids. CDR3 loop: CATKGDRGSNQPQHF. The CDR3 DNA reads TGTGCCACCAAAGGGGACAGGGGAAGCAATCAGCCCCAGCATTTT.

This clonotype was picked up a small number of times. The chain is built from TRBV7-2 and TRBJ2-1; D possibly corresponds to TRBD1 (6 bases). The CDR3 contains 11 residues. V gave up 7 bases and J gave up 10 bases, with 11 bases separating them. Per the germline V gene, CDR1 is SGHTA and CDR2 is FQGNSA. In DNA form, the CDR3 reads TGTGCCAGCAACAGGGTCGGCGAGCAGTTCTTC. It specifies CASNRVGEQFF.

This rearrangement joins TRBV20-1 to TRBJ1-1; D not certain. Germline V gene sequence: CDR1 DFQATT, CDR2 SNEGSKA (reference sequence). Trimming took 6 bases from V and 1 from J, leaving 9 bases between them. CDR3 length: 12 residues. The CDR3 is CSALIGNTEAFF. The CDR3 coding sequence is TGCAGTGCCTTGATTGGGAACACTGAAGCTTTCTTT.

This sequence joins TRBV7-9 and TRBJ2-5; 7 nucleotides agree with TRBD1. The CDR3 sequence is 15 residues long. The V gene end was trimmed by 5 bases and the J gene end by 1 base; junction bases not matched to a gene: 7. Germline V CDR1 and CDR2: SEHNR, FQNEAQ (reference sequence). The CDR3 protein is CASSKRTGTQETQYF. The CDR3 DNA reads TGTGCCAGCAGCAAAAGGACAGGAACCCAAGAGACCCAGTACTTC.

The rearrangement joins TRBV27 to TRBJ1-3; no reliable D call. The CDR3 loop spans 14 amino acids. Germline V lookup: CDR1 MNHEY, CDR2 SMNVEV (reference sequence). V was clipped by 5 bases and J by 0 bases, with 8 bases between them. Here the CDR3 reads CASSQDHSGNTIYF. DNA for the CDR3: TGTGCCAGCAGTCAGGACCACTCTGGAAACACCATATATTTT.